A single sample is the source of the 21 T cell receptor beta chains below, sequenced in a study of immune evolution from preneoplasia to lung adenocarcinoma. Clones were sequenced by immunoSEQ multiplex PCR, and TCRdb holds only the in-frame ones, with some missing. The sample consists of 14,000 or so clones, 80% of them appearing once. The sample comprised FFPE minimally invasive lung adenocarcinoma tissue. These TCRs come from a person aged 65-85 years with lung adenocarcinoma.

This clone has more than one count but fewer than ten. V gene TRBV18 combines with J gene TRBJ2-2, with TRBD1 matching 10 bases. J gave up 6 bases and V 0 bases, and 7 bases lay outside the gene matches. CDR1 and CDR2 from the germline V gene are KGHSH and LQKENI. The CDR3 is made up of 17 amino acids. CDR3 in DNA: TGTGCCAGCTCACCACCGAGACAGGGGGCATCGGCCGGGGAGCTGTTTTTT. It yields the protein CASSPPRQGASAGELFF.

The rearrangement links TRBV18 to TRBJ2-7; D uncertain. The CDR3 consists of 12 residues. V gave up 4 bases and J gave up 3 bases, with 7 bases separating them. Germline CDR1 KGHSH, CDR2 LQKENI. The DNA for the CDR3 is TGTGCCAGCTCACTCGAGATCTACGAGCAGTACTTC. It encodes CASSLEIYEQYF.

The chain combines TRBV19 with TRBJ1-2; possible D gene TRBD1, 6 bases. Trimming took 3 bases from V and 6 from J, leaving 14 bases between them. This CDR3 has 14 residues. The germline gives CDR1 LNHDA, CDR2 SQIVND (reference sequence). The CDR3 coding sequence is TGTGCCAGTAGTATCAAAGCAGGGGTGGATGGCTACACCTTC. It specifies CASSIKAGVDGYTF.

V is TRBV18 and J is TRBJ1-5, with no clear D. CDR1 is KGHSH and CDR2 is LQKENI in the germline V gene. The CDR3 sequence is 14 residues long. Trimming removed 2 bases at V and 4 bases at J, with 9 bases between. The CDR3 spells CASSPGDGNQPQHF. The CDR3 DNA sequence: TGTGCCAGCTCACCAGGAGATGGGAATCAGCCCCAGCATTTT.

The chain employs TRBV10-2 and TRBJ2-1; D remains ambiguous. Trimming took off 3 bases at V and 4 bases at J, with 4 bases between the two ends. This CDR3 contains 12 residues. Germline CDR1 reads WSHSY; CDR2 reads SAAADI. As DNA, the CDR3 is TGCGCCAGCAGTGATTTGTACAATGAGCAGTTCTTC. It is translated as CASSDLYNEQFF.

CDR3 amino acids: CASSKSQGAHTEAFF. For the CDR3, the DNA is TGTGCCAGCAGTAAATCCCAGGGGGCCCACACTGAAGCTTTCTTT. V and J are TRBV6-5 and TRBJ1-1; TRBD1 matches at 8 bases. CDR1 and CDR2 (germline): MNHEY, SVGAGI. The CDR3 is 15 amino acids. V trimming: 5 bases; J trimming: 3 bases; junction bases outside the gene matches: 8.

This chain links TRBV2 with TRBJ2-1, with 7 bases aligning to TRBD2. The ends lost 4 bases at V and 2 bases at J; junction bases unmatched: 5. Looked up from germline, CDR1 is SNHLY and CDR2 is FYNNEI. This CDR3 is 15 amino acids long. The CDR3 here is CASSGGGGPYNEQFF. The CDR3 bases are TGTGCCAGCAGTGGGGGGGGAGGCCCCTACAATGAGCAGTTCTTC.

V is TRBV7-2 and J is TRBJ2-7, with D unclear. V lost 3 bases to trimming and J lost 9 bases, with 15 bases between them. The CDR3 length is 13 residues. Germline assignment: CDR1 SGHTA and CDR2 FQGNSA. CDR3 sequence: CASSFFKGVWQYF. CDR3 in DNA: TGTGCCAGCAGCTTTTTCAAGGGCGTTTGGCAGTACTTC. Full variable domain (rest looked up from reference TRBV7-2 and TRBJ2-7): GAGVSQSPSNKVTEKGKDVELRCDPISGHTALYWYRQSLGQGLEFLIYFQGNSAPDKSGLPSDRFSAERTGGSVSTLTIQRTQQEDSAVYLCASSFFKGVWQYFGPGTRLTVT.

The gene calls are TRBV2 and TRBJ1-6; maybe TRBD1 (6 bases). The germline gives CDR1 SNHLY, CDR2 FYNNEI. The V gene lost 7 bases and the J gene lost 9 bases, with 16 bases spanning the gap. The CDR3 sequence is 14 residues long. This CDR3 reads CASTARDTVSPLHF. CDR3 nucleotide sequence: TGTGCCAGCACCGCGCGGGACACGGTTTCACCCCTCCACTTT.

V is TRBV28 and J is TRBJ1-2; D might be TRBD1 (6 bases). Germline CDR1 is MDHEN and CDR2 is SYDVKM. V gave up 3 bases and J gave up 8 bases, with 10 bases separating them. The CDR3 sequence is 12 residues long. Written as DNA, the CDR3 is TGTGCCAGCAGTTTCAGGGGCGGGGGCTACACCTTC. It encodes CASSFRGGGYTF.

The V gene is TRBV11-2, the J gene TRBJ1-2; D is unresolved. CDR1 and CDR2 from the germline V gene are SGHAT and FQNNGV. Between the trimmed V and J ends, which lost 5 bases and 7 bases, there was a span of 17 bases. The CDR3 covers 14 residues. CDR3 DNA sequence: TGTGCCAGCAGCCGCGGGCCTCTGGGAGGTGGCTACACCTTC. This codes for CASSRGPLGGGYTF. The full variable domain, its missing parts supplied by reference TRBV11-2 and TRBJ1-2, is EAGVAQSPRYKIIEKRQSVAFWCNPISGHATLYWYQQILGQGPKLLIQFQNNGVVDDSQLPKDRFSAERLKGVDSTLKIQPAKLEDSAVYLCASSRGPLGGGYTFGSGTRLTVV.

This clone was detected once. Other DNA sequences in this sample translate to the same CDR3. CDR3 residues: CASSPHDRDEQYF. The CDR3 DNA sequence: TGTGCCAGCAGTCCACATGACAGGGATGAGCAGTACTTC. The chain links TRBV27 to TRBJ2-7; 7 nucleotides match TRBD1. Germline V gives CDR1 MNHEY, CDR2 SMNVEV (reference sequence). V trimming: 5 bases; J trimming: 7 bases; junction bases outside the gene matches: 8. This CDR3 region has 13 residues.

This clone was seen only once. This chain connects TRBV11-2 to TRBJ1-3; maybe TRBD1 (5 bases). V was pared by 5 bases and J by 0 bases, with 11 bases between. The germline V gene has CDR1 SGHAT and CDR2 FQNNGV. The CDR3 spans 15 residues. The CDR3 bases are TGTGCCAGCAGCCGGGACGGGAGCTCTGGAAACACCATATATTTT. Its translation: CASSRDGSSGNTIYF.

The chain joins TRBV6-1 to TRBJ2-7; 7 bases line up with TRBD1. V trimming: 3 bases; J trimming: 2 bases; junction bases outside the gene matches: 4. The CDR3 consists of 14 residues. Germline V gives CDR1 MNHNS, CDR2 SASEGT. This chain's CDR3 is CASSEDRPPYEQYF. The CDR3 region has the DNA TGTGCCAGCAGTGAGGACAGGCCCCCCTACGAGCAGTACTTC.

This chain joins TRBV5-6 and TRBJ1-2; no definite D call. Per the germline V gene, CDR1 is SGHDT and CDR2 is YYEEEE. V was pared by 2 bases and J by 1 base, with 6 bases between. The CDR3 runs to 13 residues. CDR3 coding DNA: TGTGCCAGCAGCTTTCAATTTAACTATGGCTACACCTTC. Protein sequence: CASSFQFNYGYTF.

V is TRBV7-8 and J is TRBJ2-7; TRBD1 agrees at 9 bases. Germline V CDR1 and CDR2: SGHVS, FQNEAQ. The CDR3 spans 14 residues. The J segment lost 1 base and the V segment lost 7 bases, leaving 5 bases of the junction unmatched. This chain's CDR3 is CASTPGTGSYEQYF. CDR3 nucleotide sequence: TGTGCCAGCACCCCGGGGACAGGGTCCTACGAGCAGTACTTC. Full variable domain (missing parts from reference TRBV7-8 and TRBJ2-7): GAGVSQSPRYKVAKRGQDVALRCDPISGHVSLFWYQQALGQGPEFLTYFQNEAQLDKSGLPSDRFFAERPEGSVSTLKIQRTQQEDSAVYLCASTPGTGSYEQYFGPGTRLTVT.

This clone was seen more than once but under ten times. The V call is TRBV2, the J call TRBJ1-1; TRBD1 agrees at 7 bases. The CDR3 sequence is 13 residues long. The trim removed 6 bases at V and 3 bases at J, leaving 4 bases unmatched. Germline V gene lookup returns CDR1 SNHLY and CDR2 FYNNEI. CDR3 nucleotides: TGTGCCAGCAGGTACGACAGGGACACTGAAGCTTTCTTT. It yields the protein CASRYDRDTEAFF.

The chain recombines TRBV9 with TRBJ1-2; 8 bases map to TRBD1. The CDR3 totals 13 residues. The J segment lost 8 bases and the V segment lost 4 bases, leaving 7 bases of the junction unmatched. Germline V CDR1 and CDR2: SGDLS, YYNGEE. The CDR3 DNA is TGTGCCAGCAGCTCAGGACAGGGAGGCGGCTACACCTTC. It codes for CASSSGQGGGYTF. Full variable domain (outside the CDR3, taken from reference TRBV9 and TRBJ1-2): DSGVTQTPKHLITATGQRVTLRCSPRSGDLSVYWYQQSLDQGLQFLIQYYNGEERAKGNILERFSAQQFPDLHSELNLSSLELGDSALYFCASSSGQGGGYTFGSGTRLTVV.

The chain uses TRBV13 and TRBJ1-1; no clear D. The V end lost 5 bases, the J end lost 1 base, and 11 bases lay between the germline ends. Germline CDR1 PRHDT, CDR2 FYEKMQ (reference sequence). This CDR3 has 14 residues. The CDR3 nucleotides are TGTGCCAGCAGCCCCCGGAACAAGAACACTGAAGCTTTCTTT. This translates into CASSPRNKNTEAFF.

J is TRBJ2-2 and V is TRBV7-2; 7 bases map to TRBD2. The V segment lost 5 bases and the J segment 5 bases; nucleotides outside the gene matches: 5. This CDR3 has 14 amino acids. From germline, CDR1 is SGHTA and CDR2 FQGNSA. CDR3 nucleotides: TGTGCCAGCAGCCCTCAGGGAGGGACCGGGGAGCTGTTTTTT. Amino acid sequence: CASSPQGGTGELFF.

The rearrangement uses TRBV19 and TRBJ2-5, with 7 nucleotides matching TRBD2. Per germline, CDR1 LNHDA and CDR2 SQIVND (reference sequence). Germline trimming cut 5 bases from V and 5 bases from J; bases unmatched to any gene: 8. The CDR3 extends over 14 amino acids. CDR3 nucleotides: TGTGCCAGTAGTTCGGCTAGCGGAAAGGAGACCCAGTACTTC. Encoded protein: CASSSASGKETQYF.